The clone carrying this T cell receptor (beta chain) was recorded a few times. What it binds is not known. This sample is part of a study of beta chain features in type 1 diabetes. The collection from each donor was one heparinised blood draw averaging about 116 mL. Sorting produced populations that all topped 95% purity. Study conclusions and caveats: PCR could preferentially amplify shorter templates, alike in patients and controls.

Germline V CDR1 and CDR2: LGHNA, YNFKEQ. The V end was cut by 1 base, the J end by 7 bases, with 16 bases between. The CDR3 has 16 residues. Sequenced material consisted of expressed TCRB transcripts (all of the isolated RNA was reverse transcribed). Method: immunoSEQ multiplex PCR; TCRdb's copy keeps in-frame clones and lacks some. The sample lists around 160,000 clones, nearly 50% seen once, with 0.35% to 0.5% in the top ten. The chain employs TRBV4-2 and TRBJ1-4; D is possibly TRBD1 (5 bases). This TCR was recovered from a man between 18 and 35 years old in good health. The sequencing input was Tregs from blood. As DNA, the CDR3 is TGTGCCAGCAGCCAAGTGACGGGGGTAGGTCGTGAAAAACTGTTTTTT. Amino acids: CASSQVTGVGREKLFF.